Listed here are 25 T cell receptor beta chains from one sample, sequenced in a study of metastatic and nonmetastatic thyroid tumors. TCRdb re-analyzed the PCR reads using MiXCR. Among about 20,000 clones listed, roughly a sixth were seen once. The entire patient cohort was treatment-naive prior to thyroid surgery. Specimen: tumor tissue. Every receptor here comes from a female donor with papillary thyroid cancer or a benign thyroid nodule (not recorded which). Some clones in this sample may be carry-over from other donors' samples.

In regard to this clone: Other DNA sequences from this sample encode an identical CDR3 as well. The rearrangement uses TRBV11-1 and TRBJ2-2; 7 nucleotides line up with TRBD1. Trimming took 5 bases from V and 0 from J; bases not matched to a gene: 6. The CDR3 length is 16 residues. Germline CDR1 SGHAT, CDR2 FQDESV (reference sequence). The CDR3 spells CASSRQGRSNTGELFF. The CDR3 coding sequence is TGTGCCAGCAGCCGACAGGGTCGTTCGAACACCGGGGAGCTGTTTTTT.

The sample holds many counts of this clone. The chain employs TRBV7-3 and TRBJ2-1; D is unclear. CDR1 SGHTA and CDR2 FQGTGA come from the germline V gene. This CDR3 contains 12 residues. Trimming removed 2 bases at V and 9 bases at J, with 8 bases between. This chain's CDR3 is CASSLWGSEQFF. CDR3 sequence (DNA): TGTGCCAGCAGCTTATGGGGTTCTGAGCAGTTCTTC. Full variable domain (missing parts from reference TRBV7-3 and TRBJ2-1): GAGVSQTPSNKVTEKGKYVELRCDPISGHTALYWYRQSLGQGPEFLIYFQGTGAADDSGLPNDRFFAVRPEGSVSTLKIQRTERGDSAVYLCASSLWGSEQFFGPGTRLTVL.

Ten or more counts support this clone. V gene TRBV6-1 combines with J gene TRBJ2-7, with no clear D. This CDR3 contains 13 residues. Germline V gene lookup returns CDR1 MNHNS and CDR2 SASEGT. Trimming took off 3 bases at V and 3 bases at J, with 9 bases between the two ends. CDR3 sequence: CASSDSPGYEQYF. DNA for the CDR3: TGTGCCAGCAGTGACAGTCCAGGCTACGAGCAGTACTTC.

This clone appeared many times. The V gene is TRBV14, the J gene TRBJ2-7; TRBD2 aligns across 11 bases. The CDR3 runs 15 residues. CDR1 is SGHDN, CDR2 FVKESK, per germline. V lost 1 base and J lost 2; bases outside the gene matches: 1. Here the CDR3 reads CASSQGLAGPYEQYF. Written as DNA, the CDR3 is TGTGCCAGCAGCCAAGGACTAGCGGGGCCCTACGAGCAGTACTTC.

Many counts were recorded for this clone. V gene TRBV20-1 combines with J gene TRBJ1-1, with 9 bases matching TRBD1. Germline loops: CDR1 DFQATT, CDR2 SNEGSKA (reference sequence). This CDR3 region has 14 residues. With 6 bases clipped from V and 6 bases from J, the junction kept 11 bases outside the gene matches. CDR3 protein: CSALIQGAYAEAFF. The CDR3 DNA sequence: TGCAGTGCCCTCATACAGGGGGCGTACGCTGAAGCTTTCTTT.

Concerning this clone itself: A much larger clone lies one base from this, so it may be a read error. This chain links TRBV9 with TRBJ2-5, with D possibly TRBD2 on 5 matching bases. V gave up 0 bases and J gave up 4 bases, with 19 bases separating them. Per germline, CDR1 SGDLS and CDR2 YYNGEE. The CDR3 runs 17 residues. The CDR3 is CASSVGIGSVVGETQYF. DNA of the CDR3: TGTGCCAGCAGCGTAGGAATAGGGAGTGTGGTAGGAGAGACCCAGTACTTC.

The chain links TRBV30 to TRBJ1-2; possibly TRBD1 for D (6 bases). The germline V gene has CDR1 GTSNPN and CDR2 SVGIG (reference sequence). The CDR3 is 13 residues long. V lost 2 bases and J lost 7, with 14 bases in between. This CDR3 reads CAWSKGGASGYTF. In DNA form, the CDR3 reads TGTGCCTGGAGTAAAGGGGGGGCTTCTGGCTACACCTTC.

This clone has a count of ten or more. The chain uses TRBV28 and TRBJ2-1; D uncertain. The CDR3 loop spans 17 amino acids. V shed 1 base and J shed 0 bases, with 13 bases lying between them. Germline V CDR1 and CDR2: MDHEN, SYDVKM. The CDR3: CASSLYPPENSYNEQFF. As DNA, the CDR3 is TGTGCCAGCAGTTTATACCCGCCAGAAAACTCCTACAATGAGCAGTTCTTC.

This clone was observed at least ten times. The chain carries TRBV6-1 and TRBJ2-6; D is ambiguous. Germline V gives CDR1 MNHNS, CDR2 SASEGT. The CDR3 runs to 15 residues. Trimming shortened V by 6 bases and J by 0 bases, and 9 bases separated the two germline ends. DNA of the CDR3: TGTGCCAGCAGCTACGATATCTCTGGGGCCAACGTCCTGACTTTC. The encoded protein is CASSYDISGANVLTF.

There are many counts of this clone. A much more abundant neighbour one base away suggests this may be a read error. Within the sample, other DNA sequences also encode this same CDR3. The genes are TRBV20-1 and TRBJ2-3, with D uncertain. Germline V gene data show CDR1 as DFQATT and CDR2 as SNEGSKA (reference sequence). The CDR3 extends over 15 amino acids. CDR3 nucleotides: TGCAGCGCTACGGGTGAGCCTACGAGCACAGATACGCAGTATTTT. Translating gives CSATGEPTSTDTQYF.

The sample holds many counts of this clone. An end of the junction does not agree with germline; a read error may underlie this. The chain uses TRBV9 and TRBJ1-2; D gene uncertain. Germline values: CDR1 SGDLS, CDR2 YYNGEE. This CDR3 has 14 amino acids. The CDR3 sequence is CASSVDLGNSGYTF. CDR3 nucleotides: TGTGCCAGCAGCGTAGATCTGGGTAACTCTGGCTACACCTTC. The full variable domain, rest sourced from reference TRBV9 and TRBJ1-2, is DSGVTQTPKHLITATGQRVTLRCSPRSGDLSVYWYQQSLDQGLQFLIQYYNGEERAKGNILERFSAQQFPDLHSELNLSSLELGDSALYFCASSVDLGNSGYTFGSGTRLTVV.

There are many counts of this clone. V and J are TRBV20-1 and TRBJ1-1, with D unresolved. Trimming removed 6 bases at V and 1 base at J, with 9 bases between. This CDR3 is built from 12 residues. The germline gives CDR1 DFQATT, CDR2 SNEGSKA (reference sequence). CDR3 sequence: CSAPVRNTEAFF. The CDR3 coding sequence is TGCAGTGCCCCGGTCAGGAACACTGAAGCTTTCTTT.

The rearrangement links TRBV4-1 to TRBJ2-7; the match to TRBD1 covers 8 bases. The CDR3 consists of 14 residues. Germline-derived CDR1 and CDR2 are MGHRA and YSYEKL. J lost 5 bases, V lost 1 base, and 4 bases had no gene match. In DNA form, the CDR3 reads TGCGCCAGCAGCCAAGGTACAGGGGGGAACGAGCAGTACTTC. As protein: CASSQGTGGNEQYF.

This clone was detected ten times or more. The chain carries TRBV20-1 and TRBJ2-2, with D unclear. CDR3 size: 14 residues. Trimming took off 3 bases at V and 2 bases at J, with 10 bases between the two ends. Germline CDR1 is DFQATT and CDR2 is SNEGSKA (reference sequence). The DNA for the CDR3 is TGCAGTGCTAGGATTGCCTACAACACCGGGGAGCTGTTTTTT. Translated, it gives CSARIAYNTGELFF.

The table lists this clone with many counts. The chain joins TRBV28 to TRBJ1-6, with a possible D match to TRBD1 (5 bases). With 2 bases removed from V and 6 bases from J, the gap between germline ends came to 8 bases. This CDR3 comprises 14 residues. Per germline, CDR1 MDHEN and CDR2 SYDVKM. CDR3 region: CASSLVQGNSPLHF. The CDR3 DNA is TGTGCCAGCAGTTTAGTTCAGGGTAATTCACCCCTCCACTTT. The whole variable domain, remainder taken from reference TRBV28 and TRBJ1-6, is DVKVTQSSRYLVKRTGEKVFLECVQDMDHENMFWYRQDPGLGLRLIYFSYDVKMKEKGDIPEGYSVSREKKERFSLILESASTNQTSMYLCASSLVQGNSPLHFGNGTRLTVT.

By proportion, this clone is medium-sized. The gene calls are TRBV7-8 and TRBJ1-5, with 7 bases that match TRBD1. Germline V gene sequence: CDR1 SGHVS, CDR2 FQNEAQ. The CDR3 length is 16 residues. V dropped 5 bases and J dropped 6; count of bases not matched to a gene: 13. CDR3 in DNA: TGTGCCAGCAGCGTAGGAGGGGACAGTAGGGTTCAGCCCCAGCATTTT. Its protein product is CASSVGGDSRVQPQHF.

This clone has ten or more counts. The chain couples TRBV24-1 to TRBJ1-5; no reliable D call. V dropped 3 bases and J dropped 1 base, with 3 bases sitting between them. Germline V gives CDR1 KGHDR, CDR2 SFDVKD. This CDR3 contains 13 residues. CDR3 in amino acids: CATSDNSNQPQHF. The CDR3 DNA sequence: TGTGCCACCAGTGATAACAGCAATCAGCCCCAGCATTTT.

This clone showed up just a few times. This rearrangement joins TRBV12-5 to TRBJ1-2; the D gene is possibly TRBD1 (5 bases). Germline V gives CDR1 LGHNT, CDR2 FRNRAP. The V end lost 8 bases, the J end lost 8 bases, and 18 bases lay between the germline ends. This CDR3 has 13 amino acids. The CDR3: CASSPQGVEGYTF. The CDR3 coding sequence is TGTGCTAGTTCACCTCAAGGGGTTGAAGGCTACACCTTC.

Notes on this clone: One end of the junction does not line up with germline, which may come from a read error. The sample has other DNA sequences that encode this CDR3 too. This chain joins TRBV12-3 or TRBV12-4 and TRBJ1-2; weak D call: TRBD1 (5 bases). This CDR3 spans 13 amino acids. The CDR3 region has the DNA TGTGCCAGCAGCTTTCCGGGGCACTATGGATACACCTTC. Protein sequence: CASSFPGHYGYTF.

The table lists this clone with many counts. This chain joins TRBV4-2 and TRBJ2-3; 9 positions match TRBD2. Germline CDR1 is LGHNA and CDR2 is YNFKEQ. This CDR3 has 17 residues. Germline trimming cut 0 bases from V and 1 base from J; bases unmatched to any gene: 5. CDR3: CASSQDQRGGGTDTQYF. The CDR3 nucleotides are TGTGCCAGCAGCCAAGATCAGCGCGGGGGGGGCACAGATACGCAGTATTTT.

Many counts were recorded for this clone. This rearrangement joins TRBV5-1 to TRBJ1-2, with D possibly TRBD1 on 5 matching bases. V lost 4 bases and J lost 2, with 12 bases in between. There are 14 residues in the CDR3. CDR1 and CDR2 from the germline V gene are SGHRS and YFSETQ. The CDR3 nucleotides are TGCGCCAGCAGCGGGGGGACTTCGAACTATGGCTACACCTTC. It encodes CASSGGTSNYGYTF.

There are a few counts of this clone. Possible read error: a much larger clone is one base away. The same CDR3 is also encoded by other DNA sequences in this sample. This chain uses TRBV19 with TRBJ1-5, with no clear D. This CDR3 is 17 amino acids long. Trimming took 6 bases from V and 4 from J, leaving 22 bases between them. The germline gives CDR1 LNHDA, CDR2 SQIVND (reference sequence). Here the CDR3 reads CASSIGVSGRGNQPQHF. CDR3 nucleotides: TGTGCCAGTAGCATTGGAGTGTCGGGCCGTGGGAATCAGCCCCAGCATTTT.

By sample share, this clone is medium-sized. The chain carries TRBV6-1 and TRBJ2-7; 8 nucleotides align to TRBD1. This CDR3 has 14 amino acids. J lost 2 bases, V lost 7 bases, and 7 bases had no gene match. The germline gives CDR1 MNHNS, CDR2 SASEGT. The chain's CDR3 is CASTMYRGTYEQYF. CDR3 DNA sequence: TGTGCCAGCACCATGTACAGGGGGACCTACGAGCAGTACTTC.

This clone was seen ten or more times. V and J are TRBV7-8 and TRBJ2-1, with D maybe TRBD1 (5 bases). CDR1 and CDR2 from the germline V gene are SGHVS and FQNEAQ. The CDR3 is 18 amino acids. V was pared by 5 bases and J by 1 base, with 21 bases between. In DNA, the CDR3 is TGTGCCAGCAGCCCCTTCAGGACATCTTCCTTTTCCTACAATGAGCAGTTCTTC. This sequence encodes CASSPFRTSSFSYNEQFF.

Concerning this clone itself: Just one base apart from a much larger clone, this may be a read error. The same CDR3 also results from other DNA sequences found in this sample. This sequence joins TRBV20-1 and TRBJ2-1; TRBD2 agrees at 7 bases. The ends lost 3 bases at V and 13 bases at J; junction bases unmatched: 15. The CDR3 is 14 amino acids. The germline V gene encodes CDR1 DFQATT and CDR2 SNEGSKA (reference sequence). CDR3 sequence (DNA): TGCAGTGCTAGCGTGGCTAGCGGCCCCGAAACCCAGTTCTTC. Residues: CSASVASGPETQFF.